A single sample is the source of the 32 T cell receptor beta chains below, sequenced in a study of OX40 agonist ivuxolimab in advanced cancers. Repertoires were generated with immunoSEQ multiplex PCR, while TCRdb's copy carries only in-frame clones and drops some. The sample carries about 52,000 clones, 94% recorded once. The input for sequencing was CD4+ or CD8+ T cells sorted from blood, taken in a trial of the OX40 agonist ivuxolimab. These receptors were taken from an adult with an advanced solid tumor such as melanoma, head and neck, liver or kidney cancer.

V usage is TRBV2 and J usage is TRBJ2-1, with 9 positions matching TRBD2. The germline gives CDR1 SNHLY, CDR2 FYNNEI. Unmatched junction bases numbered 6, after V lost 3 bases and J lost 3 bases. This CDR3 spans 16 amino acids. CDR3 coding DNA: TGTGCCAGCAGTGATCTGGCTAGCGGGAACTACAATGAGCAGTTCTTC. As protein: CASSDLASGNYNEQFF.

The J gene is TRBJ2-5, the V gene TRBV5-1, with 13 positions matching TRBD2. After removal of 4 bases from V and 4 bases from J, the junction contained 4 bases not matched to a gene. Germline V gene data show CDR1 as SGHRS and CDR2 as YFSETQ. The CDR3 runs 15 residues. This CDR3 is CASSPWTSGGETQYF. The CDR3 region has the DNA TGCGCCAGCAGCCCCTGGACTAGCGGGGGAGAGACCCAGTACTTC.

The gene calls are TRBV6-1 and TRBJ2-5, with 8 nucleotides matching TRBD2. The V gene end was trimmed by 3 bases and the J gene end by 2 bases; junction bases not matched to a gene: 5. The CDR3 has 15 amino acids. Germline assignment: CDR1 MNHNS and CDR2 SASEGT. The CDR3 DNA reads TGTGCCAGCAGTGAGGGCGGGACTAGTCAAGAGACCCAGTACTTC. This codes for CASSEGGTSQETQYF.

This rearrangement joins TRBV10-2 to TRBJ2-7, with D uncertain. CDR3 length: 11 amino acids. V was trimmed by 3 bases and J by 5 bases, leaving 5 bases between them. Germline lookup yields CDR1 WSHSY and CDR2 SAAADI. CDR3 region: CASSEPDEQYF. Written as DNA, the CDR3 is TGCGCCAGCAGTGAACCGGACGAGCAGTACTTC.

This chain connects TRBV6-4 to TRBJ2-3; 8 nucleotides align to TRBD2. The CDR3 sequence is 14 residues long. Trimming at V came to 0 bases and at J to 4 bases, leaving 0 bases not matched to a gene. Germline V CDR1 and CDR2: MRHNA, SNTAGT. This chain's CDR3 is CASSDSTSADTQYF. CDR3 bases: TGTGCCAGCAGTGACTCGACTAGCGCAGATACGCAGTATTTT.

J is TRBJ2-2 and V is TRBV14; D not certain. V was clipped by 1 base and J by 4 bases, with 4 bases between them. The CDR3 length is 13 residues. Germline V lookup: CDR1 SGHDN, CDR2 FVKESK. The CDR3 nucleotides are TGTGCCAGCAGCCAAGGGTTCACCGGGGAGCTGTTTTTT. This codes for CASSQGFTGELFF.

V gene TRBV4-1 combines with J gene TRBJ1-2, with no clear D. The germline V and J ends were trimmed by 0 bases and 3 bases, with 11 bases remaining between them. CDR3 length: 15 residues. The germline gives CDR1 MGHRA, CDR2 YSYEKL. CDR3 residues: CASSQETALYYGYTF. CDR3 nucleotide sequence: TGCGCCAGCAGCCAAGAGACGGCGTTGTACTATGGCTACACCTTC.

V and J are TRBV25-1 and TRBJ2-7; 11 bases are a match to TRBD1. The trim removed 4 bases at V and 3 bases at J, leaving 2 bases unmatched. This CDR3 has 14 residues. CDR1 and CDR2 from the germline V gene are MGHDK and SYGVNS. The CDR3 spells CASSGGTGGYEQYF. The CDR3 nucleotides are TGTGCCAGCAGTGGAGGGACAGGGGGCTACGAGCAGTACTTC.

This clone was found once. This chain connects TRBV2 to TRBJ2-3; D is possibly TRBD1 or TRBD2 (5 bases each). The CDR3 loop spans 14 amino acids. V lost 7 bases and J 0 bases, leaving 11 bases between the germline ends. The germline CDR1 and CDR2 sequences are SNHLY and FYNNEI. DNA for the CDR3: TGTGCCAGCACCCAGGGACCGAGCACAGATACGCAGTATTTT. Amino acid sequence: CASTQGPSTDTQYF.

This clone is a singleton in its sample. This chain links TRBV4-1 with TRBJ2-7; possibly TRBD1 for D (5 bases). Germline assignment: CDR1 MGHRA and CDR2 YSYEKL. The CDR3 contains 16 residues. V lost 1 base and J 3 bases, leaving 16 bases between the germline ends. The CDR3 here is CASSQGSAGFYYEQYF. The CDR3 nucleotides read TGCGCCAGCAGCCAAGGATCGGCAGGGTTTTACTACGAGCAGTACTTC.

The chain is built from TRBV7-2 and TRBJ2-7; possibly TRBD2 for D (6 bases). The germline gives CDR1 SGHTA, CDR2 FQGNSA. The CDR3 totals 15 residues. Between the trimmed V and J ends, which lost 6 bases and 3 bases, there was a span of 18 bases. CDR3 coding DNA: TGTGCCAGCAGTTCTGGGGCGGGAAGGTTCTACGAGCAGTACTTC. It codes for CASSSGAGRFYEQYF. Filled out from reference TRBV7-2 and TRBJ2-7, the complete variable domain reads GAGVSQSPSNKVTEKGKDVELRCDPISGHTALYWYRQSLGQGLEFLIYFQGNSAPDKSGLPSDRFSAERTGGSVSTLTIQRTQQEDSAVYLCASSSGAGRFYEQYFGPGTRLTVT.

The chain links TRBV7-6 to TRBJ2-2; TRBD2 agrees at 13 bases. CDR1 is SGHVS, CDR2 FNYEAQ, per germline. This CDR3 contains 16 residues. With V trimmed by 3 bases and J by 6 bases, 4 bases remained unmatched. CDR3 protein: CASSFTSGRAPGELFF. The CDR3 coding sequence is TGTGCCAGCAGCTTCACTAGCGGGAGGGCCCCCGGGGAGCTGTTTTTT.

The V and J genes are TRBV28 and TRBJ2-1; D is perhaps TRBD2 (5 bases). Germline values: CDR1 MDHEN, CDR2 SYDVKM. Trimming stripped 5 bases from V and 9 bases from J, with 11 bases between. The CDR3 is 12 residues long. The CDR3 is CASSKMEVEQFF. The CDR3 DNA sequence: TGTGCCAGCAGTAAAATGGAGGTTGAGCAGTTCTTC. Variable domain in full (rest from reference TRBV28 and TRBJ2-1): DVKVTQSSRYLVKRTGEKVFLECVQDMDHENMFWYRQDPGLGLRLIYFSYDVKMKEKGDIPEGYSVSREKKERFSLILESASTNQTSMYLCASSKMEVEQFFGPGTRLTVL.

CDR3 region: CAISGSSGGKFGEAFF. CDR3 DNA: TGTGCCATCAGTGGGTCATCAGGGGGGAAGTTTGGTGAAGCTTTCTTT. This rearrangement joins TRBV10-3 to TRBJ1-1, with TRBD1 identical over 7 bases. From germline, CDR1 is ENHRY and CDR2 SYGVKD. The CDR3 extends over 16 amino acids. J was trimmed by 7 bases and V by 4 bases; bases with no gene match: 15.

This clone was seen just once. CDR3 sequence (DNA): TGTGCCAGCACCATCATCCTAGGAGGAGGGCAGTACTTC. Amino acid sequence: CASTIILGGGQYF. The chain employs TRBV7-9 and TRBJ2-7; D might be TRBD2 (5 bases). Trimming took 7 bases from V and 9 from J, leaving 19 bases between them. Germline V CDR1 and CDR2: SEHNR, FQNEAQ (reference sequence). The CDR3 covers 13 residues.

This chain joins TRBV2 and TRBJ2-7; D not certain. Germline CDR1 is SNHLY and CDR2 is FYNNEI. The germline V and J ends were trimmed by 7 bases and 3 bases, with 4 bases remaining between them. This CDR3 is 10 amino acids long. CDR3 residues: CASKYYEQYF. The CDR3 DNA is TGTGCCAGCAAGTACTACGAGCAGTACTTC.

The chain uses TRBV5-1 and TRBJ2-1, with 10 bases identical to TRBD2. The germline V gene encodes CDR1 SGHRS and CDR2 YFSETQ. This CDR3 has 17 residues. After removal of 0 bases from V and 0 bases from J, the junction contained 3 bases not matched to a gene. The CDR3 reads CASSLGPSGSSYNEQFF. The CDR3 bases are TGCGCCAGCAGCTTGGGGCCTAGCGGGAGCTCCTACAATGAGCAGTTCTTC.

J is TRBJ1-1 and V is TRBV6-1; 7 bases are a match to TRBD1. Germline V gives CDR1 MNHNS, CDR2 SASEGT. The CDR3 covers 14 residues. The V gene end was trimmed by 8 bases and the J gene end by 5 bases; junction bases not matched to a gene: 11. The CDR3 here is CASGSDRVLTEAFF. CDR3 sequence (DNA): TGTGCCAGCGGGTCCGACAGGGTACTAACTGAAGCTTTCTTT.

This chain uses TRBV5-6 with TRBJ2-1, with D unresolved. V was trimmed by 0 bases and J by 6 bases, leaving 4 bases between them. CDR3 size: 12 residues. From germline, CDR1 is SGHDT and CDR2 YYEEEE. The CDR3: CASSLGPNEQFF. The CDR3 DNA reads TGTGCCAGCAGCTTGGGACCCAATGAGCAGTTCTTC.

J is TRBJ2-2 and V is TRBV4-2; 7 nucleotides agree with TRBD2. The J segment lost 7 bases and the V segment lost 3 bases, leaving 5 bases of the junction unmatched. The CDR3 consists of 14 residues. The germline V gene encodes CDR1 LGHNA and CDR2 YNFKEQ. The CDR3: CASSHPSGGGELFF. The CDR3 DNA is TGTGCCAGCAGCCACCCCTCGGGGGGCGGGGAGCTGTTTTTT.

V usage is TRBV25-1 and J usage is TRBJ2-1, with 11 bases lining up with TRBD2. This CDR3 is 14 amino acids long. Trimming took 4 bases from V and 8 from J; bases not matched to a gene: 4. Germline V gene lookup returns CDR1 MGHDK and CDR2 SYGVNS. The CDR3 region is CASSVPSGRHEQFF. The CDR3 DNA sequence: TGTGCCAGCAGTGTACCTAGCGGGAGGCATGAGCAGTTCTTC.

This sequence joins TRBV28 and TRBJ2-7; 8 positions match TRBD2. This CDR3 spans 14 amino acids. Germline-derived CDR1 and CDR2 are MDHEN and SYDVKM. Losses at the gene ends were 2 bases for V and 6 bases for J; bases not matched to a gene: 6. In DNA, the CDR3 is TGTGCCAGCAGTTTACGGACTAGCATTTCCGAGCAGTACTTC. Protein sequence: CASSLRTSISEQYF.

The chain combines TRBV18 with TRBJ1-5, with a tentative D call TRBD1 (5 bases). The germline gives CDR1 KGHSH, CDR2 LQKENI. Trimming left V 2 bases short and J 4 bases short, with 12 bases between. The CDR3 spans 15 residues. This CDR3 reads CASSPEGQPNQPQHF. In nucleotides, the CDR3 is TGTGCCAGCTCACCAGAGGGGCAGCCTAATCAGCCCCAGCATTTT. The whole variable domain, filled in from reference TRBV18 and TRBJ1-5, reads NAGVMQNPRHLVRRRGQEARLRCSPMKGHSHVYWYRQLPEEGLKFMVYLQKENIIDESGMPKERFSAEFPKEGPSILRIQQVVRGDSAAYFCASSPEGQPNQPQHFGDGTRLSIL.

This chain uses TRBV5-1 with TRBJ1-2, with D perhaps matching TRBD1 (6 bases). The V gene lost 4 bases and the J gene lost 8 bases, with 21 bases spanning the gap. The CDR3 contains 15 residues. Per germline, CDR1 SGHRS and CDR2 YFSETQ. CDR3 sequence: CASSRYKDSPEGYTF. CDR3 in DNA: TGCGCCAGCAGCCGCTACAAGGACAGCCCGGAAGGCTACACCTTC.

The genes are TRBV5-5 and TRBJ2-1; 9 bases are shared with TRBD2. Germline trimming cut 1 base from V and 2 bases from J; bases unmatched to any gene: 4. Germline V gene sequence: CDR1 SGHKS, CDR2 YYEKEE (reference sequence). The CDR3 has 16 amino acids. CDR3 DNA: TGTGCCAGCAGCTTGTCCGGACTAGCGACCTACAATGAGCAGTTCTTC. Translating it yields CASSLSGLATYNEQFF. Supplemented by reference TRBV5-5 and TRBJ2-1, the full variable domain reads DAGVTQSPTHLIKTRGQQVTLRCSPISGHKSVSWYQQVLGQGPQFIFQYYEKEERGRGNFPDRFSARQFPNYSSELNVNALLLGDSALYLCASSLSGLATYNEQFFGPGTRLTVL.

V usage is TRBV5-5 and J usage is TRBJ1-1, with D possibly being TRBD1 (5 bases). The ends were cut back, 7 bases at V and 4 bases at J, with 23 bases in the middle. Germline V gene data show CDR1 as SGHKS and CDR2 as YYEKEE (reference sequence). This CDR3 comprises 16 residues. CDR3 amino acids: CASGRGALGASTEAFF. In DNA, the CDR3 is TGTGCCAGCGGGAGGGGTGCCCTAGGGGCAAGCACTGAAGCTTTCTTT.

This chain links TRBV28 with TRBJ2-1, with a possible D match to TRBD2 (5 bases). V was shortened by 5 bases and J by 5 bases, with 19 bases between the two germline ends. CDR3 length: 16 amino acids. The germline V gene encodes CDR1 MDHEN and CDR2 SYDVKM. This chain's CDR3 is CASSLHSRAFHNEQFF. The CDR3, as DNA: TGTGCCAGCAGTCTTCACTCGAGGGCTTTCCACAATGAGCAGTTCTTC. The complete variable domain, with remaining parts taken from reference TRBV28 and TRBJ2-1, reads DVKVTQSSRYLVKRTGEKVFLECVQDMDHENMFWYRQDPGLGLRLIYFSYDVKMKEKGDIPEGYSVSREKKERFSLILESASTNQTSMYLCASSLHSRAFHNEQFFGPGTRLTVL.

This chain joins TRBV5-6 and TRBJ1-3; no firm D call. The germline V and J ends were trimmed by 0 bases and 0 bases, with 13 bases remaining between them. The germline V gene encodes CDR1 SGHDT and CDR2 YYEEEE. CDR3 length: 17 amino acids. CDR3 loop: CASSLGAYGSSGNTIYF. Here the CDR3 DNA reads TGTGCCAGCAGCTTGGGTGCTTATGGGAGCTCTGGAAACACCATATATTTT.

V is TRBV6-5 and J is TRBJ2-3; maybe TRBD1 (6 bases). Trimming cost V 7 bases and J 0 bases, with 14 bases left between them. This CDR3 spans 15 amino acids. Germline CDR1 is MNHEY and CDR2 is SVGAGI. The DNA of the CDR3 is TGTGCCAGCACCTTGACAGGCCTCAGCACAGATACGCAGTATTTT. Translated, it gives CASTLTGLSTDTQYF.

The rearrangement joins TRBV4-1 to TRBJ1-1; D might be TRBD1 (6 bases). V was trimmed by 0 bases and J by 7 bases, leaving 15 bases between them. Per the germline V gene, CDR1 is MGHRA and CDR2 is YSYEKL. The CDR3 is made up of 15 amino acids. CDR3 sequence: CASSQESGRGGEAFF. CDR3 DNA: TGCGCCAGCAGCCAAGAATCCGGCAGGGGTGGTGAAGCTTTCTTT.

As DNA, the CDR3 is TGCGCCAGCAGCCCGGGGGGTGGGCCAGATACGCAGTATTTT. It encodes CASSPGGGPDTQYF. The chain uses TRBV4-3 and TRBJ2-3; 7 bases map to TRBD2. Germline V gives CDR1 LGHNA, CDR2 YSLEER. Trimming at V came to 4 bases and at J to 4 bases, leaving 5 bases not matched to a gene. CDR3 length: 14 residues.

The chain is built from TRBV5-5 and TRBJ1-1; weak D call: TRBD1 (6 bases). The germline V gene has CDR1 SGHKS and CDR2 YYEKEE (reference sequence). V was clipped by 4 bases and J by 4 bases, with 17 bases between them. There are 15 residues in the CDR3. The DNA of the CDR3 is TGTGCCAGCAGCCTAGAACAGGGATCTATCACTGAAGCTTTCTTT. Amino acids: CASSLEQGSITEAFF. Supplemented by reference TRBV5-5 and TRBJ1-1, the full variable domain reads DAGVTQSPTHLIKTRGQQVTLRCSPISGHKSVSWYQQVLGQGPQFIFQYYEKEERGRGNFPDRFSARQFPNYSSELNVNALLLGDSALYLCASSLEQGSITEAFFGQGTRLTVV.